The present T cell receptor beta chain was sequenced within a study of cytomegalovirus exposure and HLA in healthy donors. Study-level results: Generally TCR sequences proved uncommon, though certain public TCRs appeared in numerous donors.

The CDR3 length is 14 residues. CDR1 and CDR2 (germline): SNHLY, FYNNEI. The trim removed 4 bases at V and 6 bases at J, leaving 8 bases unmatched. This PCR relied on a set of 60 Vbeta primers and 13 Jbeta primers. Per the study methods: About 10 million of tens of millions of unique TCR beta chains were shared, per a later count. The method was immunoSEQ multiplex PCR; TCRdb's version includes in-frame clones alone and lacks a portion of them. V and J calls and clone size are copied from that table; D and trimming were computed from the DNA. The sample has 150,000 to 200,000 clones; roughly 76% are singletons. Concerning this clone itself: Its target is unknown.

The rearrangement links TRBV2 to TRBJ2-7, with 8 nucleotides matching TRBD1. Sequenced sample: PBMCs. This clonotype originated in a woman aged 18-30 years in good health and CMV-seropositive. The CDR3 nucleotides are TGTGCCAGCAGTGGGGGGACAGGTTTCGGCGAGCAGTACTTC. This translates into CASSGGTGFGEQYF.